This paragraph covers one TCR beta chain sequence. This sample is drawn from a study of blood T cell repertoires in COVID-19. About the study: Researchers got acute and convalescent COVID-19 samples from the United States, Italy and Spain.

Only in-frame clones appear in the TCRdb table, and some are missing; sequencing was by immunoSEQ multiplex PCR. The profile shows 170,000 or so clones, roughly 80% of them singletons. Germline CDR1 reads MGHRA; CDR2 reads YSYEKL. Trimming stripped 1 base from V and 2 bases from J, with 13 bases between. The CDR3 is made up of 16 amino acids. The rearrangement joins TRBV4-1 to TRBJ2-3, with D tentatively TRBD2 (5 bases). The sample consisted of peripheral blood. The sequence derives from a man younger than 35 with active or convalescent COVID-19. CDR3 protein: CASSQVDLFITDTQYF. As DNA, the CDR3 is TGCGCCAGCAGCCAAGTGGACTTGTTTATCACAGATACGCAGTATTTT.